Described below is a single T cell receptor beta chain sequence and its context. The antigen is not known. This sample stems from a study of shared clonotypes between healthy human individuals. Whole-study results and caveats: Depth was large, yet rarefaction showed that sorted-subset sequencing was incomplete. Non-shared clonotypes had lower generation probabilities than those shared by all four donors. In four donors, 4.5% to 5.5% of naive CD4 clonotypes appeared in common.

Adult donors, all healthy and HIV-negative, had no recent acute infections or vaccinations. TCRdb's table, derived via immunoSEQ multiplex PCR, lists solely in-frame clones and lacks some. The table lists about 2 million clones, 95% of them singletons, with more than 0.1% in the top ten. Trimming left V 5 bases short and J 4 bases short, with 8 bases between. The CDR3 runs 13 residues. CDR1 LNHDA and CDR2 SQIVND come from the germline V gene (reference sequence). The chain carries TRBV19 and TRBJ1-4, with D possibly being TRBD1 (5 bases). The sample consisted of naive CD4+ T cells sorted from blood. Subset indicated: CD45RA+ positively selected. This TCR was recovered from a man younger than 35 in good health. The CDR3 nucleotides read TGTGCCAGTAGTTGGACATATAATGAAAAACTGTTTTTT. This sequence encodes CASSWTYNEKLFF.